The following is a TCR beta chain sequence with its context. Sequencing was performed with immunoSEQ multiplex PCR; in TCRdb, only in-frame clones are kept and a portion is missing. The profile shows roughly 370,000 clones, 80% to 95% of them singletons. V lost 8 bases, J lost 1 base, and 11 bases lay in between. CDR1 and CDR2 from the germline V gene are MNHNY and SVGAGI (reference sequence). There are 13 residues in the CDR3. The data originate from a study of control samples from healthy donors and cancer patients. This receptor was taken from a man aged 35-49 years with head and neck cancer. The sample was PBMCs. The chain couples TRBV6-6 to TRBJ1-1; D uncertain. The CDR3 loop is CASSYPANTEAFF. CDR3 bases: TGTGCCAGCTCCTACCCAGCGAACACTGAAGCTTTCTTT.